The 27 T cell receptor beta chains reported below all come from one sample, sequenced in a study of T cell changes during pregnancy in multiple sclerosis. Generated by immunoSEQ multiplex PCR, the TCRdb table keeps only in-frame clones and is missing some. The data hold some 81,000 clones, with 90% to 95% observed a single time. Material: peripheral blood, obtained after pregnancy. Every receptor here comes from a female donor in good health, enrolled as a control in a pregnancy study.

The chain uses TRBV28 and TRBJ1-6; D is possibly TRBD1 (6 bases). Trimming cost V 8 bases and J 9 bases, with 17 bases left between them. This CDR3 has 14 residues. From germline, CDR1 is MDHEN and CDR2 SYDVKM. The CDR3 sequence is CASCVSGTFSPLHF. CDR3 DNA: TGTGCCAGCTGCGTCTCCGGGACATTTTCACCCCTCCACTTT.

The V call is TRBV6-4, the J call TRBJ1-2; D gene ambiguous. This CDR3 is built from 12 residues. Germline CDR1 MRHNA, CDR2 SNTAGT. V lost 5 bases, J lost 2 bases, and 6 bases lay in between. The DNA of the CDR3 is TGTGCCAGCAGTCGCGTCAACTATGGCTACACCTTC. Its protein product is CASSRVNYGYTF.

The J gene is TRBJ1-2, the V gene TRBV15; TRBD1 matches 7 bases. Trimming cost V 7 bases and J 2 bases; bases outside gene matches: 1. The CDR3 has 12 amino acids. CDR1 and CDR2 from the germline V gene are LNHNV and YYDKDF (reference sequence). The DNA for the CDR3 is TGTGCCACCAAACAGGGGAACTATGGCTACACCTTC. This gives the protein CATKQGNYGYTF.

The chain is built from TRBV28 and TRBJ2-2, with a weak D call TRBD2 (6 bases). Germline assignment: CDR1 MDHEN and CDR2 SYDVKM. Trimming took 6 bases from V and 1 from J, leaving 15 bases between them. The CDR3 runs 16 residues. This chain's CDR3 is CASRRWGRLNTGELFF. CDR3 sequence (DNA): TGTGCCAGCAGACGTTGGGGGAGGTTGAACACCGGGGAGCTGTTTTTT.

The chain has TRBV7-8 and TRBJ2-5; TRBD1 might be the D (6 bases). The V end lost 4 bases, the J end lost 7 bases, and 28 bases lay between the germline ends. The germline V gene encodes CDR1 SGHVS and CDR2 FQNEAQ. This CDR3 region has 18 residues. CDR3: CASSSPMSGTRGHGTQYF. CDR3 DNA: TGTGCCAGCAGCTCACCCATGTCCGGGACACGGGGTCATGGGACCCAGTACTTC.

J is TRBJ1-3 and V is TRBV7-8; D gene unclear. The CDR3 runs 18 residues. With 0 bases removed from V and 0 bases from J, the gap between germline ends came to 15 bases. The germline V gene encodes CDR1 SGHVS and CDR2 FQNEAQ. The CDR3 loop reads CASSLARAGRPSGNTIYF. The CDR3 DNA is TGTGCCAGCAGCTTAGCGAGAGCAGGCCGACCCTCTGGAAACACCATATATTTT.

Comment on this clone: The junction differs from germline at one of its ends, possibly a read error. This chain links TRBV11-2 with TRBJ2-7; 9 bases are shared with TRBD1. Germline V gives CDR1 SGHAT, CDR2 FQNNGV. This CDR3 contains 13 residues. The DNA of the CDR3 is TGTGCCGCCGGGGGACAGGGCTCCTCCGAGCAGTACTTC. Translating it yields CAAGGQGSSEQYF.

The chain combines TRBV5-8 with TRBJ1-3; no clear D gene. Germline CDR1 reads SGHTS; CDR2 reads YDEGEE. The V end was cut by 2 bases, the J end by 5 bases, with 11 bases between. This CDR3 contains 14 residues. The CDR3 DNA reads TGTGCCAGCAGCTTCGGAGGATTGCGAAACACCATATATTTT. Translation gives CASSFGGLRNTIYF.

This rearrangement joins TRBV6-4 to TRBJ2-3, with D maybe TRBD2 (7 bases). V was shortened by 5 bases and J by 0 bases, with 15 bases between the two germline ends. Germline CDR1 is MRHNA and CDR2 is SNTAGT. The CDR3 has 16 residues. CDR3 sequence reads: CASSNRAGASTDTQYF. The CDR3 region has the DNA TGTGCCAGCAGTAATCGGGCGGGGGCTAGCACAGATACGCAGTATTTT.

CDR3 coding DNA: TGTGCCAGCAGCGGATTAAGACAGGCGGCAGCTTTCTTT. Its translation is CASSGLRQAAAFF. The chain has TRBV21-1 and TRBJ1-1; TRBD1 reflects the table's D call only, with no check against the DNA. TRBV21-1 is annotated as a pseudogene. This CDR3 contains 13 residues.

The chain couples TRBV9 to TRBJ2-3; 9 positions agree with TRBD1. The germline V gene encodes CDR1 SGDLS and CDR2 YYNGEE. The CDR3 sequence is 15 residues long. The ends lost 4 bases at V and 3 bases at J; junction bases unmatched: 6. The CDR3 DNA sequence: TGTGCCAGCAGCTCGACAGGGGGGGGGACAGATACGCAGTATTTT. Residues: CASSSTGGGTDTQYF.

This clone showed up just once. This chain links TRBV6-1 with TRBJ2-1; the match to TRBD2 covers 14 bases. The junction had 7 bases not matched to a gene; V was cut back by 4 bases and J by 8 bases. The CDR3 has 16 amino acids. Germline V lookup: CDR1 MNHNS, CDR2 SASEGT. As DNA, the CDR3 is TGTGCCAGCAGTGCCATCTCGGGACTAGCGGGAGATGAGCAGTTCTTC. This sequence encodes CASSAISGLAGDEQFF.

The chain links TRBV27 to TRBJ2-5, with D hard to call. The CDR3 has 13 residues. Germline V gene lookup returns CDR1 MNHEY and CDR2 SMNVEV (reference sequence). Between the trimmed V and J ends, which lost 6 bases and 5 bases, there was a span of 13 bases. CDR3 sequence (DNA): TGTGCCAGCAGCCGATTCGACAAGGAGACCCAGTACTTC. Encoded protein: CASSRFDKETQYF.

The V gene is TRBV4-2, the J gene TRBJ2-2, with 9 bases aligning to TRBD1. The CDR3 covers 15 residues. Germline CDR1 LGHNA, CDR2 YNFKEQ. Unmatched junction bases numbered 4, after V lost 5 bases and J lost 3 bases. The CDR3 DNA sequence: TGTGCCAGCAGCTTTACAGGGGGCGACACCGGGGAGCTGTTTTTT. As protein: CASSFTGGDTGELFF.

The chain links TRBV10-1 to TRBJ2-3; TRBD2 agrees at 8 bases. The CDR3 sequence is 16 residues long. The V gene end was trimmed by 2 bases and the J gene end by 4 bases; junction bases not matched to a gene: 8. From germline, CDR1 is WNHNN and CDR2 SYGVQD (reference sequence). The CDR3 loop is CASSEDERESADTQYF. CDR3 coding DNA: TGCGCCAGCAGTGAGGACGAGCGGGAGTCCGCAGATACGCAGTATTTT.

The V call is TRBV7-8, the J call TRBJ2-7; TRBD1 aligns across 10 bases. This CDR3 contains 16 residues. Trimming took 0 bases from V and 4 from J; bases not matched to a gene: 6. Germline V gene lookup returns CDR1 SGHVS and CDR2 FQNEAQ. The CDR3, as DNA: TGTGCCAGCAGCTTAGCGCTAGGGGACAGGGGTTACGAGCAGTACTTC. This translates into CASSLALGDRGYEQYF. Variable domain in full (rest from reference TRBV7-8 and TRBJ2-7): GAGVSQSPRYKVAKRGQDVALRCDPISGHVSLFWYQQALGQGPEFLTYFQNEAQLDKSGLPSDRFFAERPEGSVSTLKIQRTQQEDSAVYLCASSLALGDRGYEQYFGPGTRLTVT.

The chain uses TRBV5-1 and TRBJ2-7, with 12 bases identical to TRBD2. J was trimmed by 2 bases and V by 4 bases; bases with no gene match: 4. Germline V gene lookup returns CDR1 SGHRS and CDR2 YFSETQ. The CDR3 loop spans 15 amino acids. The CDR3 here is CASSLGLAGTYEQYF. For the CDR3, the DNA is TGCGCCAGCAGCCTCGGACTAGCGGGGACCTACGAGCAGTACTTC. The whole variable domain, filled in from reference TRBV5-1 and TRBJ2-7, reads KAGVTQTPRYLIKTRGQQVTLSCSPISGHRSVSWYQQTPGQGLQFLFEYFSETQRNKGNFPGRFSGRQFSNSRSEMNVSTLELGDSALYLCASSLGLAGTYEQYFGPGTRLTVT.

The genes are TRBV6-6 and TRBJ1-3; no clear D. Germline loops: CDR1 MNHNY, CDR2 SVGAGI (reference sequence). The CDR3 has 14 residues. V lost 5 bases and J lost 0, with 8 bases in between. CDR3: CASSGGISGNTIYF. The CDR3 DNA reads as TGTGCCAGCAGTGGAGGGATCTCTGGAAACACCATATATTTT.

V and J are TRBV19 and TRBJ2-7, with D possibly matching TRBD2 (6 bases). CDR1 and CDR2 from the germline V gene are LNHDA and SQIVND (reference sequence). With 10 bases removed from V and 0 bases from J, the gap between germline ends came to 19 bases. The CDR3 runs 15 residues. This CDR3 reads CATTEGTLGSYEQYF. CDR3 in DNA: TGTGCCACCACTGAGGGGACTCTCGGCTCCTACGAGCAGTACTTC. The variable domain in full, with the rest retrieved from reference TRBV19 and TRBJ2-7, is DGGITQSPKYLFRKEGQNVTLSCEQNLNHDAMYWYRQDPGQGLRLIYYSQIVNDFQKGDIAEGYSVSREKKESFPLTVTSAQKNPTAFYLCATTEGTLGSYEQYFGPGTRLTVT.

The rearrangement links TRBV7-2 to TRBJ1-2, with 10 bases that match TRBD1. Germline values: CDR1 SGHTA, CDR2 FQGNSA. The CDR3 spans 17 residues. V trimming: 0 bases; J trimming: 4 bases; junction bases outside the gene matches: 8. This CDR3 is CASSLATGTGDFYGYTF. CDR3 sequence (DNA): TGTGCCAGCAGCTTAGCGACAGGGACAGGGGACTTCTATGGCTACACCTTC.

This chain joins TRBV7-8 and TRBJ2-1; D might be TRBD1 (6 bases). This CDR3 comprises 19 residues. V lost 5 bases, J lost 3 bases, and 26 bases lay in between. CDR1 SGHVS and CDR2 FQNEAQ come from the germline V gene. CDR3 sequence reads: CASSLRPPRRGASYNEQFF. CDR3 nucleotide sequence: TGTGCCAGCAGCCTACGCCCACCCCGCAGGGGAGCCAGCTACAATGAGCAGTTCTTC. Full variable domain (outside the CDR3, taken from reference TRBV7-8 and TRBJ2-1): GAGVSQSPRYKVAKRGQDVALRCDPISGHVSLFWYQQALGQGPEFLTYFQNEAQLDKSGLPSDRFFAERPEGSVSTLKIQRTQQEDSAVYLCASSLRPPRRGASYNEQFFGPGTRLTVL.

As DNA, the CDR3 is TGTGCCAGCTCACGGACTAGCCTACAAGAGACCCAGTACTTC. Its translation: CASSRTSLQETQYF. The rearrangement links TRBV18 to TRBJ2-5, with 8 bases lining up with TRBD2. V lost 4 bases and J lost 2; bases outside the gene matches: 3. CDR1 KGHSH and CDR2 LQKENI come from the germline V gene. This CDR3 has 14 amino acids.

The chain uses TRBV7-6 and TRBJ2-7, with TRBD1 matching 8 bases. This CDR3 spans 15 amino acids. The V gene's germline CDR1 is SGHVS and CDR2 FNYEAQ. The V gene end was trimmed by 5 bases and the J gene end by 3 bases; junction bases not matched to a gene: 9. CDR3 loop: CASSMTGTGFYEQYF. CDR3 coding DNA: TGTGCCAGCAGCATGACCGGGACAGGATTCTACGAGCAGTACTTC. Supplemented by reference TRBV7-6 and TRBJ2-7, the full variable domain reads GAGVSQSPRYKVTKRGQDVALRCDPISGHVSLYWYRQALGQGPEFLTYFNYEAQQDKSGLPNDRFSAERPEGSISTLTIQRTEQRDSAMYRCASSMTGTGFYEQYFGPGTRLTVT.

J is TRBJ2-5 and V is TRBV30; 14 nucleotides agree with TRBD2. Germline-derived CDR1 and CDR2 are GTSNPN and SVGIG (reference sequence). J lost 5 bases, V lost 1 base, and 12 bases had no gene match. The CDR3 contains 18 residues. CDR3 sequence (DNA): TGTGCCTGGAGTGGAGGAAAAGGACTAGCGGGGGGATGGGAGACCCAGTACTTC. It encodes CAWSGGKGLAGGWETQYF.

V gene TRBV11-3 combines with J gene TRBJ2-7, with D unclear. The CDR3 covers 13 residues. The ends were cut back, 2 bases at V and 6 bases at J, with 11 bases in the middle. Germline values: CDR1 SGHNT, CDR2 YENEEA. The CDR3 DNA reads as TGTGCCAGCAGCTTAACCCCCTATCTCGAGCAGTACTTC. This codes for CASSLTPYLEQYF.

Notes on this clone: One end of the junction is discordant with germline, which a read error may explain. The V gene is TRBV2, the J gene TRBJ2-1; TRBD1 is a possible D gene (6 bases). The CDR3 contains 15 residues. Germline V lookup: CDR1 SNHLY, CDR2 FYNNEI. The CDR3 loop is CASSEDRYSYNEQFF. The CDR3 DNA reads as TGTGCCAGCAGCGAAGACAGGTACTCCTACAATGAGCAGTTCTTC.

As to this clone: The CDR3 does not close with the conserved phenylalanine or tryptophan, likely indicating a read error. The chain has TRBV7-2 and TRBJ2-7, with 7 bases identical to TRBD2. In germline, CDR1 is SGHTA, CDR2 FQGNSA. V gave up 4 bases and J gave up 1 base; unmatched junction bases: 7. CDR3 length: 15 residues. The CDR3 spells CASSSRGGRSYEQYL. The CDR3 DNA follows: TGTGCCAGCAGCTCGCGGGGAGGGCGGTCCTACGAGCAGTACCTC.